A single sample is the source of the 32 T cell receptor beta chains below, sequenced in a study of early T cells in non-severe SARS-CoV-2 infection. Each CDR3 protein gets one entry after TCRdb re-called the 5' RACE reads with MiXCR. The data contain more than 60,000 distinct CDR3 sequences, roughly an eighth of them singletons. This specimen was whole blood, taken at baseline. The receptors here all came from an adult who was a healthcare worker with PCR-confirmed SARS-CoV-2 infection or an uninfected control (not recorded which).

The DNA of the CDR3 is TGTGCCAGCAGCCGTACAGGGGCGAACACCGGGGAGCTGTTTTTT. This encodes CASSRTGANTGELFF. The chain has TRBV7-2 and TRBJ2-2; 7 nucleotides agree with TRBD1. The CDR3 extends over 15 amino acids. J gave up 0 bases and V 5 bases, and 3 bases lay outside the gene matches. The germline V gene has CDR1 SGHTA and CDR2 FQGNSA.

In this sample, this clonotype turned up a few times. This chain joins TRBV6-2 or TRBV6-3 and TRBJ2-2; D assignment may be TRBD1 or TRBD2 (5 bases each). CDR3 length: 15 amino acids. The V end lost 7 bases, the J end lost 3 bases, and 15 bases lay between the germline ends. Germline CDR1 reads MNHEY; CDR2 reads SVGEGT. The CDR3 protein is CASKQAGRDTGELFF. The CDR3 DNA sequence: TGTGCCAGCAAGCAGGCAGGGCGGGACACCGGGGAGCTGTTTTTT.

This clonotype was observed a handful of times. The chain is built from TRBV5-1 and TRBJ2-1; 7 nucleotides line up with TRBD2. The trim removed 1 base at V and 4 bases at J, leaving 8 bases unmatched. The CDR3 is 16 residues long. Germline CDR1 SGHRS, CDR2 YFSETQ. Written as DNA, the CDR3 is TGCGCCAGCAGCTTGCTCCCTAGCGGAACTTACAATGAGCAGTTCTTC. Residues: CASSLLPSGTYNEQFF.

This clonotype came up a few times. The chain has TRBV6-2 or TRBV6-3 and TRBJ1-1, with a possible D match to TRBD1 (5 bases). The germline V gene has CDR1 MNHEY and CDR2 SVGEGT. V shed 2 bases and J shed 1 base, with 11 bases lying between them. The CDR3 loop spans 15 amino acids. This chain's CDR3 is CASSYAGLKNTEAFF. The CDR3 DNA follows: TGTGCCAGCAGTTACGCGGGACTAAAGAACACTGAAGCTTTCTTT.

This clonotype was seen ten or more times. In DNA, the CDR3 is TGCAGTGCTAATACTAATCGAGGGGCTTCACCCCTCCACTTT. Translating it yields CSANTNRGASPLHF. The chain recombines TRBV20-1 with TRBJ1-6, with a possible D match to TRBD1 (5 bases). The V end lost 4 bases, the J end lost 9 bases, and 16 bases lay between the germline ends. Germline CDR1 is DFQATT and CDR2 is SNEGSKA (reference sequence). The CDR3 length is 14 residues.

The chain has TRBV3-1 and TRBJ2-2, with 7 bases identical to TRBD2. With 0 bases clipped from V and 6 bases from J, the junction kept 7 bases outside the gene matches. This CDR3 has 16 residues. Germline CDR1 LGHDT, CDR2 YNNKEL (reference sequence). CDR3 DNA sequence: TGTGCCAGCAGCCAAGATTTTGGGAGGGCATCCGGGGAGCTGTTTTTT. This gives the protein CASSQDFGRASGELFF.

A few counts support this clonotype. The rearrangement joins TRBV2 to TRBJ2-7; no definite D call. V was shortened by 5 bases and J by 2 bases, with 22 bases between the two germline ends. The CDR3 covers 17 residues. CDR1 SNHLY and CDR2 FYNNEI come from the germline V gene. The CDR3 here is CASSPLLDRIAAYEQYF. CDR3 sequence (DNA): TGTGCCAGCAGTCCCCTCTTAGACCGAATTGCGGCCTACGAGCAGTACTTC.

There are a few counts of this clonotype. This chain connects TRBV12-3 or TRBV12-4 to TRBJ2-3, with 9 bases that match TRBD1. CDR3 size: 14 residues. V was pared by 6 bases and J by 4 bases, with 5 bases of the junction left unmatched. DNA for the CDR3: TGTGCCAGCAGAATCGGGACAGGGCCAGATACGCAGTATTTT. As protein: CASRIGTGPDTQYF.

In its sample, this clonotype was seen a few times. The chain carries TRBV7-6 and TRBJ2-1, with D perhaps being TRBD1 or TRBD2 (6 bases each). CDR1 and CDR2 from the germline V gene are SGHVS and FNYEAQ. Between the trimmed V and J ends, which lost 0 bases and 2 bases, there was a span of 8 bases. The CDR3 covers 15 residues. This chain's CDR3 is CASSLAGGPYNEQFF. CDR3 sequence (DNA): TGTGCCAGCAGCTTAGCGGGGGGCCCCTACAATGAGCAGTTCTTC.

This clonotype came up a few times. The chain joins TRBV25-1 to TRBJ1-2; D unclear. Germline assignment: CDR1 MGHDK and CDR2 SYGVNS. V was shortened by 7 bases and J by 1 base, with 10 bases between the two germline ends. The CDR3 is 13 residues long. The CDR3 DNA follows: TGTGCCAGCATACGCGTCTTTAACTATGGCTACACCTTC. Protein product: CASIRVFNYGYTF.

This clonotype was seen ten or more times. The gene calls are TRBV3-1 and TRBJ1-3; TRBD1 aligns across 11 bases. The CDR3 runs to 16 residues. V was clipped by 7 bases and J by 4 bases; unmatched bases: 9. Germline V gene lookup returns CDR1 LGHDT and CDR2 YNNKEL (reference sequence). The DNA for the CDR3 is TGTGCCAGCACTCTAGGACAGGGGGCAAGAGGAAACACCATATATTTT. This codes for CASTLGQGARGNTIYF. Drawing the rest from reference TRBV3-1 and TRBJ1-3, the complete variable domain is DTAVSQTPKYLVTQMGNDKSIKCEQNLGHDTMYWYKQDSKKFLKIMFSYNNKELIINETVPNRFSPKSPDKAHLNLHINSLELGDSAVYFCASTLGQGARGNTIYFGEGSWLTVV.

This clonotype has just a few counts. The genes are TRBV7-8 and TRBJ1-2, with D tentatively TRBD1 (6 bases). The CDR3 sequence is 14 residues long. Per germline, CDR1 SGHVS and CDR2 FQNEAQ. The V and J ends lost 5 bases and 2 bases respectively, with 12 bases between them. The CDR3 sequence is CASSQRGVNYGYTF. DNA for the CDR3: TGTGCCAGCAGCCAAAGGGGGGTAAACTATGGCTACACCTTC.

This clonotype occurred a few times. V is TRBV12-3 or TRBV12-4 and J is TRBJ1-2; TRBD1 matches at 7 bases. Losses at the gene ends were 6 bases for V and 2 bases for J; bases not matched to a gene: 3. The CDR3 sequence is 13 residues long. The CDR3 loop is CASSGTANYGYTF. In DNA form, the CDR3 reads TGTGCCAGCAGCGGGACAGCCAACTATGGCTACACCTTC.

This clonotype has more than one count but fewer than ten. The chain employs TRBV29-1 and TRBJ2-5; D ambiguous. The CDR3 runs 13 residues. Germline V CDR1 and CDR2: SQVTM, ANQGSEA. With 2 bases removed from V and 2 bases from J, the gap between germline ends came to 9 bases. The CDR3 here is CSVESQVQETQYF. CDR3 in DNA: TGCAGCGTTGAATCTCAGGTGCAAGAGACCCAGTACTTC.

This clonotype was found a few times. The rearrangement joins TRBV3-1 to TRBJ2-7; no definite D call. The CDR3 extends over 12 amino acids. The ends were cut back, 3 bases at V and 6 bases at J, with 9 bases in the middle. Germline CDR1 reads LGHDT; CDR2 reads YNNKEL (reference sequence). For the CDR3, the DNA is TGTGCCAGCAGCCACGCGAGGTTCGAGCAGTACTTC. Residues: CASSHARFEQYF.

This clonotype appeared many times. The genes are TRBV29-1 and TRBJ1-1, with 7 nucleotides matching TRBD1. V lost 6 bases and J lost 0; bases outside the gene matches: 13. The germline V gene encodes CDR1 SQVTM and CDR2 ANQGSEA. This CDR3 comprises 16 residues. The CDR3 sequence: CSVGRGQPLMNTEAFF. The CDR3 DNA follows: TGCAGCGTGGGCAGGGGACAGCCGCTAATGAACACTGAAGCTTTCTTT.

The chain couples TRBV28 to TRBJ1-5; no firm D call. The V gene's germline CDR1 is MDHEN and CDR2 SYDVKM. V was trimmed by 5 bases and J by 10 bases, leaving 15 bases between them. This CDR3 is built from 13 residues. The CDR3 nucleotides are TGTGCCAGCAGTGAGCCGCCCAAACCCCCCCAGCATTTT. This gives the protein CASSEPPKPPQHF.

The genes are TRBV6-5 and TRBJ1-6, with 7 bases aligning to TRBD1. Germline trimming cut 6 bases from V and 5 bases from J; bases unmatched to any gene: 16. The CDR3 extends over 18 amino acids. Germline CDR1 reads MNHEY; CDR2 reads SVGAGI. CDR3 bases: TGTGCCAGCAGCGCCCGCCCTCTCAGGGGGGGGAATAATTCACCCCTCCACTTT. Encoded protein: CASSARPLRGGNNSPLHF.

The rearrangement joins TRBV2 to TRBJ2-7; D is uncertain. The length of the CDR3 is 15 residues. Germline V gene data show CDR1 as SNHLY and CDR2 as FYNNEI. V was shortened by 0 bases and J by 4 bases, with 13 bases between the two germline ends. The CDR3 spells CASSEALKTTYEQYF. The CDR3 DNA reads TGTGCCAGCAGTGAAGCGCTGAAGACAACATACGAGCAGTACTTC.

This chain joins TRBV11-2 and TRBJ2-5; D is unclear. The CDR3 covers 12 residues. Germline assignment: CDR1 SGHAT and CDR2 FQNNGV. Trimming removed 0 bases from V and 2 bases from J, with 1 base in between. CDR3 loop: CASSLDQETQYF. CDR3 DNA sequence: TGTGCCAGCAGCTTAGATCAAGAGACCCAGTACTTC.

This clonotype appeared a few times. V and J are TRBV20-1 and TRBJ2-7, with D possibly called TRBD1 or TRBD2 (6 bases each). This CDR3 has 15 residues. V lost 5 bases, J lost 0 bases, and 17 bases lay in between. Germline CDR1 and CDR2: DFQATT and SNEGSKA (reference sequence). The CDR3 region is CSAEGGRAISYEQYF. The CDR3 bases are TGCAGTGCTGAGGGGGGACGGGCTATCTCCTACGAGCAGTACTTC.

This chain links TRBV7-2 with TRBJ2-3; 8 bases fit TRBD2. J lost 0 bases, V lost 1 base, and 3 bases had no gene match. CDR1 SGHTA and CDR2 FQGNSA come from the germline V gene. The CDR3 is 16 residues long. The CDR3 DNA reads as TGTGCCAGCAGCTTAGTCGGGGGGGCTAGCACAGATACGCAGTATTTT. This gives the protein CASSLVGGASTDTQYF.

V gene TRBV7-2 combines with J gene TRBJ2-2; D gene ambiguous. This CDR3 is 15 amino acids long. Looked up from germline, CDR1 is SGHTA and CDR2 is FQGNSA. Between the trimmed V and J ends, which lost 4 bases and 3 bases, there was a span of 12 bases. The CDR3 region is CASSSGGRYTGELFF. For the CDR3, the DNA is TGTGCCAGCAGCTCCGGCGGTCGGTACACCGGGGAGCTGTTTTTT.

This clonotype was counted a few times. This chain uses TRBV7-9 with TRBJ2-5, with D uncertain. The germline V gene has CDR1 SEHNR and CDR2 FQNEAQ (reference sequence). The CDR3 has 14 residues. Trimming removed 6 bases at V and 1 base at J, with 12 bases between. The CDR3: CASRRAGFQETQYF. The CDR3, as DNA: TGTGCCAGCAGGCGTGCAGGTTTCCAAGAGACCCAGTACTTC. Looking up the rest from reference TRBV7-9 and TRBJ2-5 gives the full variable domain: DTGVSQNPRHKITKRGQNVTFRCDPISEHNRLYWYRQTLGQGPEFLTYFQNEAQLEKSRLLSDRFSAERPKGSFSTLEIQRTEQGDSAMYLCASRRAGFQETQYFGPGTRLLVL.

In this sample, this clonotype turned up a few times. The genes are TRBV28 and TRBJ1-4, with D possibly being TRBD1 (6 bases). The CDR3 length is 15 residues. In germline, CDR1 is MDHEN, CDR2 SYDVKM. V lost 6 bases and J lost 8, with 19 bases in between. Here the CDR3 DNA reads TGTGCCAGCAGCCGCTGGGTGGGGGCGGGCGAAAAACTGTTTTTT. This gives the protein CASSRWVGAGEKLFF.

This clonotype came up many times. The chain employs TRBV28 and TRBJ2-5; D gene unclear. CDR3 length: 15 residues. Trimming pared 6 bases from V and 0 bases from J, leaving 14 bases between. Germline CDR1 MDHEN, CDR2 SYDVKM. For the CDR3, the DNA is TGTGCCAGCAGGGGTCGAGTCATCTACCAAGAGACCCAGTACTTC. Encoded protein: CASRGRVIYQETQYF.

The chain recombines TRBV2 with TRBJ1-6; the D is unclear. The V gene's germline CDR1 is SNHLY and CDR2 FYNNEI. The CDR3 length is 15 residues. Trimming cost V 10 bases and J 7 bases, with 20 bases left between them. CDR3 sequence: CATNGVVTVNSPLHF. CDR3 nucleotide sequence: TGTGCCACCAATGGGGTTGTCACAGTCAATTCACCCCTCCACTTT.

This clonotype was seen at least ten times. The chain carries TRBV6-5 and TRBJ1-6; 8 nucleotides match TRBD1. Trimming cost V 6 bases and J 9 bases; bases outside gene matches: 13. From germline, CDR1 is MNHEY and CDR2 SVGAGI. This CDR3 region has 16 residues. The CDR3 DNA reads TGTGCCAGCAGACCCTCTGTGGGCAGGGGGCTTTCACCCCTCCACTTT. It yields the protein CASRPSVGRGLSPLHF.

The chain employs TRBV18 and TRBJ2-1, with unresolved D. The CDR3 covers 15 residues. The germline V gene encodes CDR1 KGHSH and CDR2 LQKENI. V dropped 6 bases and J dropped 4 bases, with 16 bases sitting between them. The CDR3 region is CASSQLLEEYNEQFF. Written as DNA, the CDR3 is TGTGCCAGCTCTCAACTTCTAGAGGAGTACAATGAGCAGTTCTTC.

The V gene is TRBV6-4, the J gene TRBJ2-3; 8 nucleotides align to TRBD2. This CDR3 is built from 14 residues. In germline, CDR1 is MRHNA, CDR2 SNTAGT. V lost 3 bases, J lost 1 base, and 0 bases stayed unmatched. The CDR3 protein is CASSERGGTDTQYF. DNA of the CDR3: TGTGCCAGCAGTGAGCGGGGGGGCACAGATACGCAGTATTTT.

This clonotype has just a few counts. The rearrangement links TRBV7-9 to TRBJ1-5; D uncertain. V shed 0 bases and J shed 4 bases, with 4 bases lying between them. The CDR3 length is 13 residues. Germline V gives CDR1 SEHNR, CDR2 FQNEAQ (reference sequence). In DNA form, the CDR3 reads TGTGCCAGCAGCTTAGCGGATAATCAGCCCCAGCATTTT. This encodes CASSLADNQPQHF. Complete variable domain (other parts from reference TRBV7-9 and TRBJ1-5): DTGVSQNPRHKITKRGQNVTFRCDPISEHNRLYWYRQTLGQGPEFLTYFQNEAQLEKSRLLSDRFSAERPKGSFSTLEIQRTEQGDSAMYLCASSLADNQPQHFGDGTRLSIL.

This clonotype was seen only a few times. The V gene is TRBV4-3, the J gene TRBJ1-6; 7 bases line up with TRBD1. With 3 bases clipped from V and 5 bases from J, the junction kept 13 bases outside the gene matches. The CDR3 has 18 residues. Germline assignment: CDR1 LGHNA and CDR2 YSLEER. CDR3 coding DNA: TGCGCCAGCAGCCAGGCCTCCCCGGGACAGAAACATAATTCACCCCTCCACTTT. It yields the protein CASSQASPGQKHNSPLHF.